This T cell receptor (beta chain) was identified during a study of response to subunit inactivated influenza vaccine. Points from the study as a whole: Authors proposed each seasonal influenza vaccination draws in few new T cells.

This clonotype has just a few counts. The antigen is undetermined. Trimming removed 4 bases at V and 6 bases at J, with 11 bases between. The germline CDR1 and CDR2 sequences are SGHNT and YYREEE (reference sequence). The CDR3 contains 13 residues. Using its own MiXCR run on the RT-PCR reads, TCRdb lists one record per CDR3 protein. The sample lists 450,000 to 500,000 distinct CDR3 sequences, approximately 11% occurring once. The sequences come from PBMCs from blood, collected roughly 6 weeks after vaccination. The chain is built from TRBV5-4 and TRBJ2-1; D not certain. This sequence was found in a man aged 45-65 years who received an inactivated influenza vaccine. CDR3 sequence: CASSPHKGNEQFF. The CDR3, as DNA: TGTGCCAGCAGCCCCCACAAGGGCAATGAGCAGTTCTTC.